This T cell receptor beta chain was found in a study of CD8 T cells in ankylosing spondylitis. Study-wide results and caveats: Significant enrichment of disease-linked clones was reported in matched ankylosing spondylitis synovial fluid. The authors found the disease-linked clones to be CD8+ and relatively rare in peripheral blood. It appeared that ankylosing spondylitis blood was characterized by a TCR beta motif of about eight highly homologous variants.

TCRdb re-called the 5' RACE reads with MiXCR, one entry per CDR3 protein. The profile shows approximately 31,000 distinct CDR3 sequences, 30% of them singletons. As to this clonotype: Its specificity is not known.

V was clipped by 5 bases and J by 9 bases, with 8 bases between them. This CDR3 spans 12 amino acids. Germline lookup yields CDR1 SEHNR and CDR2 FQNEAQ (reference sequence). The clonotype was recovered from a male donor with ankylosing spondylitis. The sample comprised synovial fluid, either unsorted or a sorted T cell fraction (not recorded which). V usage is TRBV7-9 and J usage is TRBJ1-6; D gene unclear. In DNA, the CDR3 is TGTGCCAGCAGCGCCCAACCTTCACCCCTCCACTTT. Its translation: CASSAQPSPLHF.